What follows are 31 T cell receptor beta chains derived from one specimen sequenced in a study of shared clonotypes between healthy human individuals. Profiling relied on immunoSEQ multiplex PCR, and the TCRdb table lists in-frame clones only, not all of them. The data contain 2 million to 2.5 million clones, more than 90% of them singletons. Sequences were obtained from naive CD4+ T cells sorted from blood. As for subset: CD45RA+ positively selected. The receptors come from a young man in good health.

J is TRBJ1-6 and V is TRBV5-4, with D uncertain. CDR1 is SGHNT and CDR2 is YYREEE in the germline V gene (reference sequence). This CDR3 is built from 12 residues. V lost 2 bases, J lost 7 bases, and 4 bases lay in between. The CDR3 loop reads CASSFINSPLHF. The DNA of the CDR3 is TGTGCCAGCAGCTTCATAAATTCACCCCTCCACTTT.

V is TRBV9 and J is TRBJ2-7; 9 bases fit TRBD1. Germline CDR1 SGDLS, CDR2 YYNGEE. The CDR3 has 15 amino acids. J lost 0 bases, V lost 4 bases, and 5 bases had no gene match. The CDR3 nucleotides read TGTGCCAGCAGCCTACAGGGGGCTTTCTCCTACGAGCAGTACTTC. Translated: CASSLQGAFSYEQYF.

The chain links TRBV7-6 to TRBJ2-5, with no clear D. This CDR3 has 13 residues. V was shortened by 3 bases and J by 5 bases, with 10 bases between the two germline ends. CDR1 is SGHVS, CDR2 FNYEAQ, per germline. The CDR3 here is CASSLSGMETQYF. CDR3 nucleotides: TGTGCCAGCAGCTTGAGTGGTATGGAGACCCAGTACTTC.

The chain carries TRBV6-6 and TRBJ1-4; possible D gene TRBD1, 5 bases. Germline CDR1 and CDR2: MNHNY and SVGAGI (reference sequence). Trimming shortened V by 2 bases and J by 8 bases, and 15 bases separated the two germline ends. The CDR3 totals 15 residues. The CDR3 nucleotides read TGTGCCAGCAGTTACGGGGCAGCCAGTGGAGAAAAACTGTTTTTT. Translation: CASSYGAASGEKLFF.

Of note for this clone: In the same sample, other DNA sequences code for this CDR3. The chain links TRBV18 to TRBJ1-6, with D uncertain. V was pared by 4 bases and J by 6 bases, with 4 bases between. Germline V gene lookup returns CDR1 KGHSH and CDR2 LQKENI. The CDR3 has 12 residues. The CDR3, as DNA: TGTGCCAGCTCACGACCTAATTCACCCCTCCACTTT. Protein product: CASSRPNSPLHF.

The chain combines TRBV6-1 with TRBJ1-1; 9 bases agree with TRBD1. The CDR3 runs 14 residues. Trimming cost V 6 bases and J 4 bases; bases outside gene matches: 6. Looked up from germline, CDR1 is MNHNS and CDR2 is SASEGT. The CDR3 is CASRGTGTVTEAFF. CDR3 in DNA: TGTGCCAGCAGGGGGACAGGGACGGTCACTGAAGCTTTCTTT.

V is TRBV13 and J is TRBJ1-1; TRBD1 is a possible D gene (6 bases). Germline assignment: CDR1 PRHDT and CDR2 FYEKMQ (reference sequence). The CDR3 sequence is 14 residues long. Trimming left V 5 bases short and J 2 bases short, with 12 bases between. The CDR3 protein is CASSVRGRNTEAFF. In DNA form, the CDR3 reads TGTGCCAGCAGCGTACGGGGGCGCAACACTGAAGCTTTCTTT.

The chain employs TRBV5-4 and TRBJ2-7, with no clear D. This CDR3 region has 15 residues. Trimming left V 2 bases short and J 3 bases short, with 15 bases between. CDR1 and CDR2 from the germline V gene are SGHNT and YYREEE (reference sequence). CDR3 DNA sequence: TGTGCCAGCAGCTTAGGCCCAACCCGAGACTACGAGCAGTACTTC. Translated: CASSLGPTRDYEQYF.

The chain employs TRBV25-1 and TRBJ1-2, with 8 bases fitting TRBD1. Germline values: CDR1 MGHDK, CDR2 SYGVNS. V lost 4 bases and J lost 4; bases outside the gene matches: 5. The CDR3 is 14 residues long. This CDR3 is CASSAGTGLYGYTF. The CDR3 DNA sequence: TGTGCCAGCAGTGCAGGGACAGGCCTCTATGGCTACACCTTC.

The J gene is TRBJ1-1, the V gene TRBV10-3, with 8 bases fitting TRBD1. The V and J ends lost 4 bases and 4 bases, in that order; junction bases with no gene match: 5. The CDR3 runs to 14 residues. Per germline, CDR1 ENHRY and CDR2 SYGVKD. This chain's CDR3 is CAISGAGGFTEAFF. Written as DNA, the CDR3 is TGTGCCATCAGTGGGGCAGGGGGCTTCACTGAAGCTTTCTTT.

The chain joins TRBV30 to TRBJ1-1; D gene uncertain. Germline-derived CDR1 and CDR2 are GTSNPN and SVGIG (reference sequence). Trimming cost V 1 base and J 4 bases, with 10 bases left between them. CDR3 length: 13 amino acids. For the CDR3, the DNA is TGTGCCTGGAGTGGTCCTCCCGTCACTGAAGCTTTCTTT. This translates into CAWSGPPVTEAFF.

This sequence joins TRBV7-2 and TRBJ1-1, with D unresolved. CDR1 SGHTA and CDR2 FQGNSA come from the germline V gene. V lost 7 bases, J lost 0 bases, and 3 bases lay in between. The CDR3 spans 11 residues. The CDR3 is CASKMNTEAFF. The CDR3 nucleotides are TGTGCCAGCAAGATGAACACTGAAGCTTTCTTT.

V and J are TRBV4-3 and TRBJ2-3; a possible D gene is TRBD1 (5 bases). The CDR3 runs 17 residues. Trimming shortened V by 3 bases and J by 0 bases, and 16 bases separated the two germline ends. Germline CDR1 and CDR2: LGHNA and YSLEER. As DNA, the CDR3 is TGCGCCAGCAGCCATCTCTCCGGTCCAGGGAGCACAGATACGCAGTATTTT. This translates into CASSHLSGPGSTDTQYF.

The chain joins TRBV5-6 to TRBJ1-6, with TRBD1 identical over 7 bases. The germline gives CDR1 SGHDT, CDR2 YYEEEE. CDR3 length: 14 amino acids. V lost 2 bases to trimming and J lost 8 bases; unmatched junction nucleotides: 4. The CDR3 is CASSLQGSDSPLHF. In DNA form, the CDR3 reads TGTGCCAGCAGCTTACAGGGGTCAGATTCACCCCTCCACTTT.

The chain joins TRBV6-1 to TRBJ2-5, with 8 bases identical to TRBD1. This CDR3 is built from 14 residues. Germline CDR1 is MNHNS and CDR2 is SASEGT. Germline trimming cut 5 bases from V and 5 bases from J; bases unmatched to any gene: 7. CDR3 protein: CASSSPDRVETQYF. The CDR3 nucleotides are TGTGCCAGCAGTAGCCCGGACAGGGTGGAGACCCAGTACTTC.

The chain couples TRBV9 to TRBJ1-2; a possible D gene is TRBD1 (5 bases). Trimming removed 3 bases at V and 4 bases at J, with 10 bases between. This CDR3 is 13 amino acids long. Germline CDR1 SGDLS, CDR2 YYNGEE. This CDR3 is CASSAQGVYGYTF. The CDR3 DNA reads as TGTGCCAGCAGCGCGCAGGGAGTCTATGGCTACACCTTC.

J is TRBJ1-3 and V is TRBV30, with no clear D. Germline CDR1 GTSNPN, CDR2 SVGIG (reference sequence). The CDR3 covers 14 residues. The ends were cut back, 2 bases at V and 0 bases at J, with 8 bases in the middle. The chain's CDR3 is CAWSMQDSGNTIYF. CDR3 bases: TGTGCCTGGAGTATGCAGGACTCTGGAAACACCATATATTTT.

The count of this clone is one. CDR3 sequence reads: CASSPGRSGLHGNEKLFF. Here the CDR3 DNA reads TGTGCCAGCAGCCCAGGACGGTCAGGCCTGCACGGTAATGAAAAACTGTTTTTT. The V call is TRBV5-4, the J call TRBJ1-4; D is unclear. The CDR3 sequence is 18 residues long. Trimming removed 4 bases at V and 4 bases at J, with 23 bases between. The germline V gene has CDR1 SGHNT and CDR2 YYREEE (reference sequence). The full variable domain, in which reference TRBV5-4 and TRBJ1-4 provide the parts outside the CDR3, is ETGVTQSPTHLIKTRGQQVTLRCSSQSGHNTVSWYQQALGQGPQFIFQYYREEENGRGNFPPRFSGLQFPNYSSELNVNALELDDSALYLCASSPGRSGLHGNEKLFFGSGTQLSVL.

The V gene is TRBV19, the J gene TRBJ2-2; 8 bases map to TRBD2. Per the germline V gene, CDR1 is LNHDA and CDR2 is SQIVND (reference sequence). The CDR3 extends over 16 amino acids. V dropped 1 base and J dropped 5; count of bases not matched to a gene: 6. The DNA for the CDR3 is TGTGCCAGTAGTATAGGGTTGGGACTAGGTACCGGGGAGCTGTTTTTT. Protein: CASSIGLGLGTGELFF.

This sequence joins TRBV6-5 and TRBJ1-1; D call uncertain. The CDR3 loop spans 15 amino acids. Trimming took 7 bases from V and 5 from J, leaving 20 bases between them. Germline V lookup: CDR1 MNHEY, CDR2 SVGAGI. The CDR3, as DNA: TGTGCCAGCACTCTCCATGGTGGGGTAAAAACTGAAGCTTTCTTT. Residues: CASTLHGGVKTEAFF.

The J gene is TRBJ2-1, the V gene TRBV2; D not certain. CDR3 length: 11 amino acids. Germline lookup yields CDR1 SNHLY and CDR2 FYNNEI. The V end was cut by 1 base, the J end by 14 bases, with 9 bases between. The CDR3 loop is CASSEVNLKFF. CDR3 bases: TGTGCCAGCAGTGAAGTAAATCTAAAGTTCTTC.

In nucleotides, the CDR3 is TGTGCCAGCAGCGTAGGGCTAGCGGGGGGCTGGAGGGAGCAGTACTTC. Encoded protein: CASSVGLAGGWREQYF. The rearrangement links TRBV9 to TRBJ2-7; 11 bases are a match to TRBD2. J was trimmed by 7 bases and V by 0 bases; bases with no gene match: 9. This CDR3 comprises 16 residues. Germline CDR1 SGDLS, CDR2 YYNGEE.

The chain uses TRBV5-6 and TRBJ2-2, with 10 bases lining up with TRBD2. The CDR3 contains 16 residues. Unmatched junction bases numbered 7, after V lost 4 bases and J lost 4 bases. Germline assignment: CDR1 SGHDT and CDR2 YYEEEE. CDR3 coding DNA: TGTGCCAGCAGCCCTCCCCAGCGGGGGGGCACCGGGGAGCTGTTTTTT. The encoded protein is CASSPPQRGGTGELFF.

This chain connects TRBV18 to TRBJ1-1; the D gene is possibly TRBD1 (5 bases). CDR1 is KGHSH, CDR2 LQKENI, per germline. V gave up 3 bases and J gave up 5 bases, with 16 bases separating them. This CDR3 is 15 amino acids long. CDR3 sequence (DNA): TGTGCCAGCTCACCCCTGGTGGGGGATAGTACTGAAGCTTTCTTT. This codes for CASSPLVGDSTEAFF.

For this clone: Other DNA sequences in the same sample also yield this CDR3. V and J are TRBV29-1 and TRBJ1-1; D gene ambiguous. Germline CDR1 SQVTM, CDR2 ANQGSEA. V was clipped by 0 bases and J by 0 bases, with 5 bases between them. The CDR3 loop spans 13 amino acids. Here the CDR3 reads CSVEETLNTEAFF. For the CDR3, the DNA is TGCAGCGTTGAAGAGACATTGAACACTGAAGCTTTCTTT.

V and J are TRBV5-1 and TRBJ2-3; 9 positions match TRBD2. The CDR3 consists of 15 residues. Unmatched junction bases numbered 3, after V lost 3 bases and J lost 1 base. Germline CDR1 and CDR2: SGHRS and YFSETQ. Here the CDR3 DNA reads TGCGCCAGCAGCTCGGCGGGGGGGCGCACAGATACGCAGTATTTT. Translation gives CASSSAGGRTDTQYF.

This chain uses TRBV6-1 with TRBJ2-3; D call uncertain. V was cut by 7 bases and J by 0 bases, with 11 bases left in between. From germline, CDR1 is MNHNS and CDR2 SASEGT. This CDR3 spans 14 amino acids. CDR3 residues: CASILPTSTDTQYF. CDR3 bases: TGTGCCAGCATTCTTCCGACTAGCACAGATACGCAGTATTTT.

J is TRBJ2-3 and V is TRBV5-4; the match to TRBD2 covers 8 bases. V shed 4 bases and J 1 base; nucleotides not matched to a gene: 8. The CDR3 is 16 amino acids. Germline CDR1 is SGHNT and CDR2 is YYREEE (reference sequence). This CDR3 is CASSPSAGGRTDTQYF. CDR3 DNA sequence: TGTGCCAGCAGCCCGTCGGCGGGGGGACGCACAGATACGCAGTATTTT.

This clone came up once. The chain links TRBV6-1 to TRBJ2-7; D is ambiguous. V gave up 3 bases and J gave up 2 bases, with 17 bases separating them. The length of the CDR3 is 16 residues. Germline V lookup: CDR1 MNHNS, CDR2 SASEGT. The CDR3 bases are TGTGCCAGCAGTGACCGAAGGCAGGTTCTCCCCTACGAGCAGTACTTC. Translation gives CASSDRRQVLPYEQYF.

This CDR3 is CASSSRDEKLFF. The DNA of the CDR3 is TGTGCCAGCAGTTCCCGCGACGAAAAACTGTTTTTT. The rearrangement links TRBV28 to TRBJ1-4; D unresolved. CDR1 is MDHEN and CDR2 is SYDVKM in the germline V gene. The V and J ends lost 4 bases and 8 bases respectively, with 8 bases between them. The CDR3 is 12 amino acids.

The chain is built from TRBV7-2 and TRBJ1-2; 8 bases match TRBD1. J was trimmed by 7 bases and V by 5 bases; bases with no gene match: 9. The CDR3 is made up of 14 amino acids. The germline CDR1 and CDR2 sequences are SGHTA and FQGNSA. The CDR3 sequence is CASSLQTTGVGYTF. The CDR3 DNA sequence: TGTGCCAGCAGCCTACAGACGACAGGGGTTGGCTACACCTTC.